This TCR beta chain appears in the sequencing data of a study of blood T cells in healthy people across ages. Through a sample-barcoded 5' primer and a J-beta primer mix, a second PCR was run for about 6 to 11 cycles. Using its own MiXCR run on the 5' RACE reads, TCRdb lists one record per CDR3 protein. The sample has 1.5 million to 2 million distinct CDR3 sequences, less than 50% seen once; the top ten hold 2.1%. Germline CDR1 and CDR2: MDHEN and SYDVKM. V lost 6 bases to trimming and J lost 2 bases; unmatched junction nucleotides: 5. The CDR3 is made up of 14 amino acids. The TCR was taken from a woman aged 40 to 50 in good health. Sequences were obtained from blood. The chain links TRBV28 to TRBJ1-2; 8 bases map to TRBD1. The chain's CDR3 is CASRWTGFNYGYTF. The CDR3 DNA reads TGTGCCAGCAGATGGACAGGGTTCAACTATGGCTACACCTTC.